What follows is one T cell receptor (beta chain) and its context. Its antigen is not identified. These data come from a study of T-cell reconstitution after alpha-beta-depleted transplantation in children. Findings and caveats of the study: T-cell counts and diversity were attributed mostly to newly produced T cells one year after transplant. The high TCRbeta diversity at day 60 in some patients came from surviving recipient T cells and thymic progenitors. Alpha-beta T cells present about two months after transplant were reported to originate from several hundred expanded graft clones.

TCRbeta library construction was performed incorporating unique molecular identifiers. TCRdb redid the calling of the PCR reads with MiXCR, one entry per CDR3 protein. The sample records 500,000 to 750,000 distinct CDR3 sequences, 10% to 15% being singletons. The source of this sequence is a male patient aged 10 to 17 who had a stem cell transplant for acute myeloid leukemia, so the T cells may come from the graft donor. The specimen comprised PBMCs, mostly from graft donor cells, sampled 360 days after TCRalphabeta/CD19-depleted stem cell transplant.

CDR3 DNA: TGTGCCACCAGCAGGATGGGTCTAGCGGGGGACACCTACGAGCAGTACTTC. Translation: CATSRMGLAGDTYEQYF. This chain joins TRBV15 and TRBJ2-7, with TRBD2 matching over 10 bases. CDR3 length equals 17 residues. From germline, CDR1 is LNHNV and CDR2 YYDKDF (reference sequence). Trimming cost V 3 bases and J 2 bases; bases outside gene matches: 10.